This is a list of T cell receptor beta chains from one sample in a study of blood T cell repertoires in COVID-19. The data were produced by immunoSEQ multiplex PCR, yet TCRdb's version contains in-frame clones alone and is incomplete. The sample includes fewer than 150,000 clones, around 91% seen only once; the top ten take about 4%. Sequenced sample: peripheral blood. The source is a woman aged 60-75 years with COVID-19, enrolled during active disease. Each CDR3 is given with its conserved first and last residue. The D gene is left open where the match is weak. Clone size, where shown, is once, few, many, or a class for clones that have expanded.

>TRBD2|TRBV13|TRBJ2-5|NA
TGTGCCAGCAGCACACGATACGGGACTAGCGGCCAAGAGACCCAGTACTTC
CASSTRYGTSGQETQYF
>NA|TRBV6-2/TRBV6-3|TRBJ1-6|NA
TGTGCCAGCAGTTCCGGGGTTAATTCACCCCTCCACTTT
CASSSGVNSPLHF
>TRBD2|TRBV7-2|TRBJ2-3|NA
TGTGCCAGCAGCTGGGGAGGGGCGGGGAGCACAGATACGCAGTATTTT
CASSWGGAGSTDTQYF
>NA|TRBV6-2/TRBV6-3|TRBJ1-5|NA
TGTGCCAGCAGTTCAAGGGGAAGCAATCAGCCCCAGCATTTT
CASSSRGSNQPQHF
>NA|TRBV7-2|TRBJ1-3|NA
TGTGCCAGCAGCTCCGCGGGACCGAACTCTGGAAACACCATATATTTT
CASSSAGPNSGNTIYF
>NA|TRBV6-2/TRBV6-3|TRBJ1-1|NA
TGTGCCAGCAGTCCACATCTGGGCTTACGGGCCAGACAGTTGGTTGAAGCTTTCTTT
CASSPHLGLRARQLVEAFF
>TRBD1|TRBV3-1/TRBV3-2|TRBJ1-5|NA
TGTGCCAGCAGCCAAGGTAACGGACAGGCCCAGCATTTT
CASSQGNGQAQHF
>TRBD1|TRBV3-1/TRBV3-2|TRBJ1-1|NA
TGTGCCAGCAGCCGGCCTGGACAGGACGAAGCTTTCTTT
CASSRPGQDEAFF
>TRBD1|TRBV27|TRBJ1-2|NA
TGTGCCAGCAGCATCTCCGGGACAGGGTTTGGCTACACCTTC
CASSISGTGFGYTF
>TRBD1|TRBV5-1|TRBJ2-7|NA
TGCGCCAGCAGTTGGTACGGGACAGGAAAAGGCGAGCAGTACTTC
CASSWYGTGKGEQYF
>TRBD1|TRBV30|TRBJ1-1|NA
TGTGCCTGGAGCGGGACAGGCGGTAGCAAGGTGAACACTGAAGCTTTCTTT
CAWSGTGGSKVNTEAFF
>NA|TRBV19|TRBJ1-5|NA
TGTGCCAGTAGGGGACATTCCCCTCAGCCCCAGCATTTT
CASRGHSPQPQHF
>NA|TRBV18|TRBJ1-3|NA
TGTGCCAGCTCACCTAGGACAATCTCTGGAAACACCATATATTTT
CASSPRTISGNTIYF
>NA|TRBV7-9|TRBJ2-1|NA
TGTGCCAGCAGCTTTGCCAGGTTGGGTGAGCAGTTCTTC
CASSFARLGEQFF
>NA|TRBV30|TRBJ1-5|NA
TGTGCCTGGAGTCCGGGGAACAATCAGCCCCAGCATTTT
CAWSPGNNQPQHF
>TRBD1|TRBV4-2|TRBJ1-2|NA
TGTGCCAGCAGCCAAGATGTAGGACAGGGAATCTATGGCTACACCTTC
CASSQDVGQGIYGYTF
>TRBD1|TRBV11-3|TRBJ2-1|NA
TGTGCCAGCAGCTTAGTCGGGACAGGATTTTACAATGAGCAGTTCTTC
CASSLVGTGFYNEQFF
>NA|TRBV19|TRBJ1-1|few
TGTGCCAGTAGTATAGTGGGCAAGAACACTGAAGCTTTCTTT
CASSIVGKNTEAFF
>TRBD1|TRBV5-1|TRBJ1-5|NA
TGCGCCAGCAGCCCCTCCGGGACAGGGGGCAATCAGCCCCAGCATTTT
CASSPSGTGGNQPQHF
>NA|TRBV3-1/TRBV3-2|TRBJ1-1|NA
TGTGCCAGCAGCGAAGCGGGACGGAGGGGCTCTGAAGCTTTCTTT
CASSEAGRRGSEAFF
>NA|TRBV6-5|TRBJ1-1|NA
TGTGCCAGCAGTTACGAAGCGGGGGGAATTGGGTCTGAAGCTTTCTTT
CASSYEAGGIGSEAFF
>TRBD1|TRBV13|TRBJ2-7|once
TGTGCCAGCAGCCAAAACAGGGGCCACTCCTACGAGCAGTACTTC
CASSQNRGHSYEQYF
>NA|TRBV5-4|TRBJ2-3|NA
TGTGCCAGCAGCTTGGGCGGCGGGGCGGTAGATAGCACAGATACGCAGTATTTT
CASSLGGGAVDSTDTQYF
>TRBD1|TRBV19|TRBJ1-2|NA
TGTGCCAGTATTTGGACAGGGGAGTCCTATGGCTACACCTTC
CASIWTGESYGYTF
>NA|TRBV29-1|TRBJ2-2|NA
TGCAGCGTTGGGCGGGGGACAAACACCGGGGAGCTGTTTTTT
CSVGRGTNTGELFF
>NA|TRBV6-5|TRBJ2-3|NA
TGTGCCAGCGGTCTAGGCCACACAGATACGCAGTATTTT
CASGLGHTDTQYF
>TRBD2|TRBV5-8|TRBJ2-1|NA
TGTGCCAGCAGCTTAATATGGACTAGCGGAGACTACAATGAGCAGTTCTTC
CASSLIWTSGDYNEQFF
>TRBD1|TRBV4-1|TRBJ1-2|once
TGCGCCAGCAGCCGTTGGACAGGGGGATACCAGAACTATGGCTACACCTTC
CASSRWTGGYQNYGYTF
>NA|TRBV5-4|TRBJ1-1|NA
TGTGCCAGCACCCCCGGCCCCATCAGCAGGTCTTTCTTT
CASTPGPISRSFF
>NA|TRBV4-3|TRBJ1-2|NA
TGCGCCAGCAGCCAAGATCCCTTAACAGGGAATGGCTACACCTTC
CASSQDPLTGNGYTF
>TRBD1|TRBV7-9|TRBJ2-7|once
TGTGCCAGCAGCTTAGGAGGGGGCAGGGTGTCCTACGAGCAGTACTTC
CASSLGGGRVSYEQYF
>TRBD1|TRBV2|TRBJ2-6|once
TGTGCCAGCTCAACACAGGGGTTCTCTGGGGCCAACGTCCTGACTTTC
CASSTQGFSGANVLTF
>TRBD1|TRBV20-1|TRBJ2-3|NA
TGCAGTGCCCAGGGGGAGTATTTT
CSAQGEYF
>NA|TRBV7-9|TRBJ2-7|NA
TGTGCCAGCCGGCACGAACCACAGGGCGGGGAGCAGTACTTC
CASRHEPQGGEQYF
>NA|TRBV19|TRBJ1-3|once
TGTGCCAGTAGTATAGGAACAGGGCCCGGAAACACCATATATTTT
CASSIGTGPGNTIYF
>NA|TRBV9|TRBJ1-3|NA
TGTGCCAGCAAAGGAGGGTTAGGAAACACCATATATTTT
CASKGGLGNTIYF
>NA|TRBV11-3|TRBJ1-1|NA
TGTGCCAGCAGCTTGGGTCCGGGAGGGACTGAAGCTTTCTTT
CASSLGPGGTEAFF
>NA|TRBV27|TRBJ1-2|NA
TGTGCCAGCAGCTCCTCCCATCGCGGTTATGGCTACACCTTC
CASSSSHRGYGYTF
>NA|TRBV10-2|TRBJ2-6|NA
TGCGCCAGCAGAGATCGGGGGTCTTCCTTCTCTGGGGCCAACGTCCTGACTTTC
CASRDRGSSFSGANVLTF
>TRBD1|TRBV7-9|TRBJ1-4|NA
TGTGCCAGCAGCCCTACAGGGGGCGCCGGCGAAAAACTGTTTTTT
CASSPTGGAGEKLFF
>TRBD2|TRBV5-1|TRBJ2-5|NA
TGCGCCAGCAGCTTGGTGGGACTAGCGGGGGGGCGCCAAGAGACCCAGTACTTC
CASSLVGLAGGRQETQYF